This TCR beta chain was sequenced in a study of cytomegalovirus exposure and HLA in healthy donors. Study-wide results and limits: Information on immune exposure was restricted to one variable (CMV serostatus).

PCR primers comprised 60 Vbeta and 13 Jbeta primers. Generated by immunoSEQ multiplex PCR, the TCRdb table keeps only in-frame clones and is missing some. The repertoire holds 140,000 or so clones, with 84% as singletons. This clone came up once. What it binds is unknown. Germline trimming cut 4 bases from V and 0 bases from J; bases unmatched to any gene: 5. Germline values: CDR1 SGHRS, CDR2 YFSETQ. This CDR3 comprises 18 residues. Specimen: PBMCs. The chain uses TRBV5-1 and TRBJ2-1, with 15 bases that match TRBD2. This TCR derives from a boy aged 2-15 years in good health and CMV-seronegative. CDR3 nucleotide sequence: TGCGCCAGCAGCGGCGGGACTAGCGGGAGGCGCTCCTACAATGAGCAGTTCTTC. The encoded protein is CASSGGTSGRRSYNEQFF.